This entry is about one T cell receptor (beta chain). Germline loops: CDR1 SSHAT, CDR2 FNYEAQ (reference sequence). V was shortened by 5 bases and J by 0 bases, with 5 bases between the two germline ends. This CDR3 is built from 13 residues. This sample is part of a study of PD-L1 blockade in urothelial cancer. As for time point: peripheral blood 6 weeks after treatment start. Every PCR got spiked synthetic TCR analog templates. TCRdb keeps only in-frame clones here, not all; method: immunoSEQ multiplex PCR. The sample shows more than 95,000 clones, roughly 91% of them seen only once. The receptor was derived from a man aged 55 to 70 with urothelial cancer. The sample was PBMCs, taken around atezolizumab (anti-PD-L1) treatment. The chain is built from TRBV7-7 and TRBJ1-3; D is uncertain. Written as DNA, the CDR3 is TGTGCCAGCAGCCCAGGCTCTGGAAACACCATATATTTT. Encoded protein: CASSPGSGNTIYF.